Each of the 20 T cell receptor beta chains below was sequenced from the same sample in a study of beta chain features in type 1 diabetes. As every portion of the isolated RNA was reverse transcribed, the sequencing read expressed TCRB transcripts. Sequencing was performed with immunoSEQ multiplex PCR; in TCRdb, only in-frame clones are kept and a portion is missing. The table shows roughly 180,000 clones, with roughly an eighth occurring only once. Sequenced: central memory CD4+ T cells from blood. These receptors all stem from a young woman in good health.

This clone was detected ten times or more. One end of the junction varies from germline; a read error may be responsible. This sequence joins TRBV29-1 and TRBJ2-4, with TRBD1 identical over 11 bases. The CDR3 totals 15 residues. The germline V gene encodes CDR1 SQVTM and CDR2 ANQGSEA. CDR3 nucleotides: TGCAGCGTCGAAGCTTCCGGGACAGGGGGAAACATTCAGTACTTC. Its translation: CSVEASGTGGNIQYF.

The chain uses TRBV11-2 and TRBJ1-5; D might be TRBD1 (5 bases). CDR1 and CDR2 (germline): SGHAT, FQNNGV. Trimming took off 5 bases at V and 4 bases at J, with 12 bases between the two ends. CDR3 size: 14 residues. The CDR3 here is CASSRTGPNQPQHF. In nucleotides, the CDR3 is TGTGCCAGCAGCCGTACAGGACCTAATCAGCCCCAGCATTTT.

This clone has a handful of counts. CDR3 loop: CAISQSTNEKLFF. The CDR3 DNA sequence: TGTGCCATCAGCCAATCAACTAATGAAAAACTGTTTTTT. The chain combines TRBV10-3 with TRBJ1-4; D gene unclear. The germline gives CDR1 ENHRY, CDR2 SYGVKD. This CDR3 spans 13 amino acids. V was cut by 6 bases and J by 0 bases, with 5 bases left in between.

The chain couples TRBV6-6 to TRBJ1-2; a weak D match, TRBD1 (6 bases). The CDR3 totals 14 residues. Germline CDR1 is MNHNY and CDR2 is SVGAGI (reference sequence). V was pared by 7 bases and J by 1 base, with 13 bases between. The CDR3 bases are TGTGCCAGCACCAAGACAGGTCGTAACTATGGCTACACCTTC. This codes for CASTKTGRNYGYTF.

This clone was recorded a few times. The CDR3 is CASSPGQGEPYEQYF. Written as DNA, the CDR3 is TGCGCCAGCAGTCCGGGACAGGGTGAACCGTACGAGCAGTACTTC. The chain employs TRBV23-1 and TRBJ2-7, with 9 bases that match TRBD1. TRBV23-1 is an open reading frame whose function is uncertain. This CDR3 region has 15 residues. The ends lost 4 bases at V and 4 bases at J; junction bases unmatched: 8.

This chain links TRBV6-5 with TRBJ2-1; D perhaps matches TRBD1 (6 bases). The CDR3 length is 14 residues. CDR1 is MNHEY, CDR2 SVGAGI, per germline. Deletions cut 2 bases from V and 15 bases from J, with 20 bases between. The CDR3 region is CASSYAPQGHSSFF. CDR3 DNA sequence: TGTGCCAGCAGTTACGCCCCACAGGGACATAGTTCGTTCTTC.

This clone was seen only a few times. The chain employs TRBV4-3 and TRBJ2-2; no firm D call. The CDR3 length is 15 residues. Trimming removed 1 base from V and 3 bases from J, with 9 bases in between. Germline V gives CDR1 LGHNA, CDR2 YSLEER. CDR3 DNA: TGCGCCAGCAGCCAAGGGGCAACCCACACCGGGGAGCTGTTTTTT. It yields the protein CASSQGATHTGELFF.

V is TRBV5-4 and J is TRBJ2-7; TRBD2 matches 11 bases. The length of the CDR3 is 17 residues. CDR1 and CDR2 (germline): SGHNT, YYREEE (reference sequence). With 1 base clipped from V and 1 base from J, the junction kept 7 bases outside the gene matches. In DNA form, the CDR3 reads TGTGCCAGCAGCTTGAGACAGTTAGCGGGAGGGTCCTACGAGCAGTACTTC. It is translated as CASSLRQLAGGSYEQYF.

The rearrangement links TRBV10-3 to TRBJ2-7, with 11 bases fitting TRBD2. CDR1 is ENHRY and CDR2 is SYGVKD in the germline V gene. CDR3 length: 13 amino acids. Losses at the gene ends were 10 bases for V and 0 bases for J; bases not matched to a gene: 2. CDR3 nucleotides: TGTGCCACCGGACTAGCGGGCTCCTACGAGCAGTACTTC. It yields the protein CATGLAGSYEQYF.

This sequence joins TRBV5-1 and TRBJ2-3; 13 bases are shared with TRBD2. Germline assignment: CDR1 SGHRS and CDR2 YFSETQ. The J segment lost 3 bases and the V segment lost 2 bases, leaving 9 bases of the junction unmatched. The length of the CDR3 is 18 residues. In DNA, the CDR3 is TGCGCCAGCAGCTTAAGGACTAGCGGGAGAGGGGGGACAGATACGCAGTATTTT. It encodes CASSLRTSGRGGTDTQYF.

This clone was detected a few times. V gene TRBV28 combines with J gene TRBJ2-7, with 8 positions matching TRBD2. CDR1 and CDR2 from the germline V gene are MDHEN and SYDVKM. The V segment lost 7 bases and the J segment 0 bases; nucleotides outside the gene matches: 5. The CDR3 sequence is 14 residues long. CDR3 DNA sequence: TGTGCCAGCATTAAGCGGGGGAGCTCCTACGAGCAGTACTTC. Protein product: CASIKRGSSYEQYF.

This clone was seen a handful of times. J is TRBJ2-1 and V is TRBV11-2; 8 bases agree with TRBD2. Germline values: CDR1 SGHAT, CDR2 FQNNGV. The CDR3 is 12 residues long. The V and J ends lost 5 bases and 6 bases, in that order; junction bases with no gene match: 0. Written as DNA, the CDR3 is TGTGCCAGCAGCCGGGAGGGCAATGAGCAGTTCTTC. This translates into CASSREGNEQFF.

V gene TRBV29-1 combines with J gene TRBJ2-1; D ambiguous. This CDR3 has 16 residues. V was pared by 2 bases and J by 5 bases, with 19 bases between. In germline, CDR1 is SQVTM, CDR2 ANQGSEA. For the CDR3, the DNA is TGCAGCGTTGAATTTGTGATTCTGGCGGCAAACAATGAGCAGTTCTTC. Translated, it gives CSVEFVILAANNEQFF.

The chain couples TRBV15 to TRBJ2-4, with TRBD1 identical over 8 bases. The germline V gene has CDR1 LNHNV and CDR2 YYDKDF (reference sequence). The CDR3 contains 16 residues. Unmatched junction bases numbered 8, after V lost 3 bases and J lost 4 bases. CDR3: CATSRGDRQNKNIQYF. The CDR3 bases are TGTGCCACCAGCAGGGGGGACAGGCAGAATAAAAACATTCAGTACTTC.

This clone was seen a few times. This sample also contains other DNA sequences that code for the same CDR3. The chain couples TRBV6-1 to TRBJ2-7; TRBD1 might be the D (6 bases). The CDR3 is made up of 12 amino acids. Trimming pared 6 bases from V and 3 bases from J, leaving 9 bases between. Germline values: CDR1 MNHNS, CDR2 SASEGT. The CDR3 DNA follows: TGTGCCAGCAGCCGGGACATCTACGAGCAGTACTTC. This sequence encodes CASSRDIYEQYF.

V gene TRBV7-6 combines with J gene TRBJ1-5; TRBD1 matches at 7 bases. Germline values: CDR1 SGHVS, CDR2 FNYEAQ. V lost 5 bases to trimming and J lost 12 bases; unmatched junction nucleotides: 10. The CDR3 is 13 residues long. CDR3 sequence (DNA): TGTGCCAGCAGCCTCTCATCTAGACAGGGCCAGCATTTT. Its translation is CASSLSSRQGQHF.

This clone was seen more than once but under ten times. The chain carries TRBV4-1 and TRBJ1-2; D might be TRBD1 (5 bases). Trimming left V 0 bases short and J 8 bases short, with 19 bases between. Germline CDR1 reads MGHRA; CDR2 reads YSYEKL. CDR3 length: 16 residues. CDR3 protein: CASSQDSRGTLGGYTF. CDR3 coding DNA: TGCGCCAGCAGCCAAGATTCGCGGGGGACGCTGGGGGGCTACACCTTC.

The table lists this clone with a few counts. The rearrangement links TRBV7-3 to TRBJ2-5; D is unresolved. Trimming removed 4 bases from V and 4 bases from J, with 10 bases in between. The CDR3 has 13 residues. Germline loops: CDR1 SGHTA, CDR2 FQGTGA. In DNA form, the CDR3 reads TGTGCCAGCAGCTCCCAAAGAGGAGAGACCCAGTACTTC. It specifies CASSSQRGETQYF.

V and J are TRBV9 and TRBJ1-1; D gene unclear. CDR1 is SGDLS, CDR2 YYNGEE, per germline. Trimming stripped 3 bases from V and 7 bases from J, with 13 bases between. This CDR3 has 13 residues. CDR3 loop: CASSGEGRGEAFF. The CDR3 nucleotides read TGTGCCAGCAGCGGGGAGGGCCGGGGTGAAGCTTTCTTT.

The chain joins TRBV5-4 to TRBJ1-4, with TRBD1 matching 8 bases. The CDR3 covers 16 residues. J lost 1 base, V lost 5 bases, and 7 bases had no gene match. The germline V gene has CDR1 SGHNT and CDR2 YYREEE (reference sequence). The CDR3: CASSDSRGQTNEKLFF. In nucleotides, the CDR3 is TGTGCCAGCAGTGACTCCAGGGGGCAAACTAATGAAAAACTGTTTTTT. Filled out from reference TRBV5-4 and TRBJ1-4, the complete variable domain reads ETGVTQSPTHLIKTRGQQVTLRCSSQSGHNTVSWYQQALGQGPQFIFQYYREEENGRGNFPPRFSGLQFPNYSSELNVNALELDDSALYLCASSDSRGQTNEKLFFGSGTQLSVL.